A selection of T cell receptor beta chains follows, all from one sample in a study of T cells in Graves' hyperthyroidism and ophthalmopathy. MiXCR, applied by TCRdb to the multiplex PCR reads, yields one record per CDR3 protein. The table lists some 490,000 distinct CDR3 sequences, around 15% of them singletons. The source material was blood. The receptor source for this set is a woman under 40 with Graves' ophthalmopathy. CDR3s include the opening cysteine and the closing phenylalanine or tryptophan. A D gene is named only where the DNA matches it firmly. Clone size appears in some rows only: once, few, many, or a class for an expanded clone.

j_call,clone_size,v_call,d_call,cdr3_aa,cdr3_nt
TRBJ2-5,many,TRBV7-2,.,CASSLAGDLQETQYF,TGTGCCAGCAGCTTAGCGGGGGACTTACAAGAGACCCAGTACTTC
TRBJ1-6,.,TRBV6-1,TRBD1,CASTAGQGRSPLHF,TGTGCCAGCACCGCGGGACAGGGGAGGTCACCCCTCCACTTT
TRBJ1-1,many,TRBV18,.,CASSPVSGELGTEAFF,TGTGCCAGCTCACCAGTCTCAGGGGAATTGGGCACTGAAGCTTTCTTT
TRBJ2-1,.,TRBV5-1,TRBD2,CASSSDYAGDEQFF,TGCGCCAGCAGCTCCGACTACGCGGGGGATGAGCAGTTCTTC
TRBJ2-2,many,TRBV11-3,.,CASSLGDKRANTGELFF,TGTGCCAGCAGCTTAGGAGACAAACGGGCTAACACCGGGGAGCTGTTTTTT
TRBJ1-4,.,TRBV15,TRBD1,CATSSWTGSNEKLFF,TGTGCCACCAGCAGTTGGACAGGCTCTAATGAAAAACTGTTTTTT
TRBJ2-7,.,TRBV2,TRBD2,CASMTGTSGSYEQYF,TGTGCCAGCATGACCGGGACTAGCGGCTCCTACGAGCAGTACTTC
TRBJ2-5,.,TRBV29-1,.,CSVTDDSSQETQYF,TGCAGCGTTACAGATGACAGTTCACAAGAGACCCAGTACTTC
TRBJ1-1,many,TRBV28,TRBD1,CASSLWGRGLDTEAFF,TGTGCCAGCAGTTTATGGGGCAGGGGGCTGGACACTGAAGCTTTCTTT
TRBJ2-3,few,TRBV6-1,TRBD2,CASTLAGVTDTQYF,TGTGCCAGCACCCTAGCGGGAGTAACAGATACGCAGTATTTT
TRBJ2-7,many,TRBV11-2,.,CASSLGEGTSYEQYF,TGTGCCAGCAGCTTGGGGGAAGGGACCTCTTACGAGCAGTACTTC
TRBJ1-6,many,TRBV6-2/TRBV6-3,TRBD1,CASSVTGDGSPLHF,TGTGCCAGCAGCGTGACAGGGGATGGATCACCCCTCCACTTT
TRBJ2-7,many,TRBV6-1,.,CASYRTFSSYEQYF,TGTGCCAGCTATCGTACATTTAGCTCCTACGAGCAGTACTTC
TRBJ1-4,.,TRBV28,.,CASSLQGGSEKLFF,TGTGCCAGCAGTTTACAGGGCGGGAGTGAAAAACTGTTTTTT
TRBJ2-1,many,TRBV5-1,TRBD2,CASSLGGGTEQFF,TGCGCCAGCAGCTTGGGGGGGGGGACGGAGCAGTTCTTC
TRBJ2-7,.,TRBV7-9,.,CASNRGDSYEQYF,TGTGCCAGCAACCGAGGGGACTCCTACGAGCAGTACTTC
TRBJ1-1,many,TRBV30,.,CARAVMGGRAFF,TGTGCCAGAGCCGTTATGGGGGGCAGGGCTTTCTTT
TRBJ2-5,many,TRBV28,.,CASIGAGETQYF,TGTGCCAGCATTGGGGCTGGAGAGACCCAGTACTTC
TRBJ2-3,.,TRBV30,TRBD2,CAWRKGGPSTQYF,TGTGCCTGGAGGAAGGGAGGGCCAAGTACGCAGTATTTT
TRBJ2-6,few,TRBV28,.,CASSSAMTVSGANVLTF,TGTGCCAGCAGTTCAGCGATGACAGTCTCTGGGGCCAACGTCCTGACTTTC
TRBJ1-4,few,TRBV4-3,.,CASSQSGSANEKLFF,TGCGCCAGCAGCCAATCAGGTTCGGCTAATGAAAAACTGTTTTTT
TRBJ2-1,many,TRBV7-9,TRBD2,CASSSPEERGYNEQFF,TGTGCCAGCAGCTCCCCCGAGGAGCGGGGATACAATGAGCAGTTCTTC
TRBJ2-3,.,TRBV27,.,CASSYLPGRGTDTQYF,TGTGCCAGCAGTTACCTCCCCGGGAGAGGGACAGATACGCAGTATTTT
TRBJ2-1,many,TRBV3-1,TRBD2,CASSQVSGRAYNEQFF,TGTGCCAGCAGCCAGGTGAGCGGGAGGGCCTACAATGAGCAGTTCTTC
TRBJ2-5,many,TRBV20-1,TRBD2,CSARDPGLAGLSQETQYF,TGCAGTGCTAGAGATCCCGGACTAGCGGGACTAAGCCAAGAGACCCAGTACTTC
TRBJ2-3,few,TRBV9,.,CASNLGTQLTDTQYF,TGTGCCAGCAATCTAGGGACGCAACTCACAGATACGCAGTATTTT
TRBJ2-2,many,TRBV9,.,CASSVGDWGDKFGRATGELFF,TGTGCCAGCAGCGTTGGCGACTGGGGGGATAAGTTTGGTCGGGCCACCGGGGAGCTGTTTTTT
TRBJ2-2,.,TRBV28,TRBD1,CASNNEGTGNTGELFF,TGTGCCAGCAATAACGAAGGGACAGGGAACACCGGGGAGCTGTTTTTT
TRBJ2-3,many,TRBV14,TRBD1,CASSQHRQGTRDTQYF,TGTGCCAGCAGCCAACATAGACAGGGGACGAGAGATACGCAGTATTTT
TRBJ2-1,many,TRBV20-1,TRBD2,CSASGLPGLAKYNEQFF,TGCAGTGCTAGTGGTCTCCCGGGACTAGCGAAATACAATGAGCAGTTCTTC
TRBJ2-7,many,TRBV28,TRBD1,CASSRQGAYEQYF,TGTGCCAGCAGCCGTCAGGGGGCCTACGAGCAGTACTTC
TRBJ2-7,many,TRBV25-1,TRBD1,CASSEQVVMEGTGTYEQYF,TGTGCCAGCAGTGAACAGGTCGTGATGGAAGGGACAGGTACTTACGAGCAGTACTTC
TRBJ2-7,once,TRBV6-2/TRBV6-3,TRBD1,CASRVYLQGTSYEQYF,TGTGCCAGCAGGGTCTACTTACAGGGGACATCCTACGAGCAGTACTTC
TRBJ2-3,many,TRBV5-1,.,CASSLVPATDTQYF,TGCGCCAGCAGCTTGGTTCCAGCCACAGATACGCAGTATTTT
TRBJ2-7,many,TRBV7-9,.,CASSLDDSSYEQYF,TGTGCCAGCAGCTTAGATGACTCCTCCTACGAGCAGTACTTC
TRBJ2-5,many,TRBV11-2,TRBD2,CASSWGTSGRETQYF,TGTGCCAGCAGCTGGGGGACTAGCGGGAGAGAGACCCAGTACTTC
TRBJ2-7,.,TRBV27,.,CASSPKWNEQYF,TGTGCCAGCAGCCCCAAATGGAACGAGCAGTACTTC
TRBJ2-1,.,TRBV12-5,TRBD2,CASGLVAGTSGHSSYNEQFF,TGTGCTAGTGGTTTGGTGGCCGGGACTAGCGGACATAGCTCCTACAATGAGCAGTTCTTC
TRBJ1-5,.,TRBV7-6,.,CASSLDHGGSNQPQHF,TGTGCCAGCAGCTTAGATCACGGGGGTAGCAATCAGCCCCAGCATTTT
TRBJ2-7,few,TRBV29-1,.,CSTLVQESYEQYF,TGCAGCACCCTCGTACAGGAGTCCTACGAGCAGTACTTC
TRBJ2-3,many,TRBV20-1,TRBD2,CSARPGSSGILDTQYF,TGCAGTGCTAGGCCCGGGTCTAGCGGGATATTAGATACGCAGTATTTT
TRBJ2-7,.,TRBV20-1,.,CSSGTDYYEQYF,TGCAGTAGCGGGACAGACTACTACGAGCAGTACTTC
TRBJ1-1,few,TRBV27,.,CASSLRPYTEAFF,TGTGCCAGCAGTTTACGGCCTTACACTGAAGCTTTCTTT
TRBJ2-5,few,TRBV7-6,.,CASSLGVGVQETQYF,TGTGCCAGCAGCTTAGGAGTGGGGGTACAAGAGACCCAGTACTTC
TRBJ2-7,many,TRBV7-9,TRBD2,CASSLYPSGTSYEQYF,TGTGCCAGCAGCTTATACCCTAGCGGTACCTCCTACGAGCAGTACTTC
TRBJ1-6,few,TRBV27,.,CASEFPDSPLHF,TGTGCCAGCGAATTCCCGGACTCACCCCTCCACTTT
TRBJ2-3,.,TRBV11-2,TRBD1,CASSLVGTGGTDTQYF,TGTGCCAGCAGCTTAGTAGGGACAGGGGGCACAGATACGCAGTATTTT
TRBJ2-1,many,TRBV18,.,CASSLGIGDNEQFF,TGTGCCAGCTCACTGGGTATAGGGGACAATGAGCAGTTCTTC
TRBJ2-7,many,TRBV2,TRBD1,CASSIDRADEQYF,TGTGCCAGCAGTATCGACAGGGCGGACGAGCAGTACTTC
TRBJ2-3,many,TRBV5-6,.,CASSFRDTDTQYF,TGTGCCAGCAGCTTCAGGGACACAGATACGCAGTATTTT
TRBJ2-2,many,TRBV30,TRBD2,CAWSVASGRGELFF,TGTGCCTGGAGTGTGGCTAGCGGCCGGGGGGAGCTGTTTTTT
TRBJ1-1,.,TRBV7-9,.,CASSPPGGWNTEAFF,TGTGCCAGCAGCCCCCCTGGGGGTTGGAACACTGAAGCTTTCTTT
TRBJ2-1,.,TRBV6-5,TRBD1,CASSSERQGFNEQFF,TGTGCCAGCAGTTCCGAAAGACAGGGGTTCAATGAGCAGTTCTTC
TRBJ2-1,few,TRBV6-1,TRBD2,CAGSPSGTESYNEQFF,TGTGCCGGGTCCCCTAGCGGGACCGAGTCCTACAATGAGCAGTTCTTC
TRBJ1-2,many,TRBV7-9,.,CASRADTANYGYTF,TGTGCCAGCAGGGCGGACACCGCTAACTATGGCTACACCTTC
TRBJ2-4,.,TRBV20-1,.,CSARDGAEPAKNIQYF,TGCAGTGCTAGAGATGGTGCAGAACCAGCCAAAAACATTCAGTACTTC
TRBJ2-5,many,TRBV2,.,CASSGGKWYQETQYF,TGTGCCAGCAGTGGGGGCAAATGGTACCAAGAGACCCAGTACTTC
TRBJ2-7,few,TRBV20-1,.,CSARRQVGLYEQYF,TGCAGTGCTAGACGACAGGTCGGGCTCTACGAGCAGTACTTC
TRBJ2-7,many,TRBV20-1,TRBD2,CSARYSGGAYEQYF,TGCAGTGCTAGATATAGCGGGGGAGCCTACGAGCAGTACTTC